This TCR beta chain was retrieved from a study of T cells after yellow fever vaccination. This clonotype was observed once. TCRdb ran MiXCR on the 5' RACE reads and lists one entry per CDR3 protein. The sample holds around 550,000 distinct CDR3 sequences, about a fifth seen once. Sequencing used PBMCs, obtained 15 days after the yellow fever booster vaccination. The receptor comes from a man aged 25 to 40 who received the YFV17D yellow fever vaccine.

CDR3 in amino acids: CASSVLAGVTEQYF. DNA of the CDR3: TGTGCCAGCAGCGTACTAGCGGGAGTGACCGAGCAGTACTTC. The chain is built from TRBV14 and TRBJ2-7, with 11 bases aligning to TRBD2. Looked up from germline, CDR1 is SGHDN and CDR2 is FVKESK. The CDR3 covers 14 residues. J lost 6 bases, V lost 5 bases, and 6 bases had no gene match.